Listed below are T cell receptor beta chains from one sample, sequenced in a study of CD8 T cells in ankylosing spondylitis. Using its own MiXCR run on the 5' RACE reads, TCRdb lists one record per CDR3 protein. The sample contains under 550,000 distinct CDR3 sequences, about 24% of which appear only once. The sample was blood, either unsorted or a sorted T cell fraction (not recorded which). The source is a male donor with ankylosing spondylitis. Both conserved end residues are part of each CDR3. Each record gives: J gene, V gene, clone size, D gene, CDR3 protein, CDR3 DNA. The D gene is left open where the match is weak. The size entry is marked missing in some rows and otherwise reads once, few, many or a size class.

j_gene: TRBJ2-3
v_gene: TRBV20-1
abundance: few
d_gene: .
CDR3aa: CSGLSTDTQYF
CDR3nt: TGCAGCGGCCTTAGCACAGATACGCAGTATTTT

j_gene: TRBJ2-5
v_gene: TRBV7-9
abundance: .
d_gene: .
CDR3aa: CASSLYSGETQYF
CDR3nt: TGTGCCAGCAGCCTATACAGTGGGGAGACCCAGTACTTC

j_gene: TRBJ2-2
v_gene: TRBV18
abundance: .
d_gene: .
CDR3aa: CASSPRQSGTGELFF
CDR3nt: TGTGCCAGCTCACCTCGACAGTCGGGCACCGGGGAGCTGTTTTTT

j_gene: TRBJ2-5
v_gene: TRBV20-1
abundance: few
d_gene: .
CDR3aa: CSALPRGRSQETQYF
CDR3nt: TGCAGTGCCCTCCCCAGGGGCAGGAGCCAAGAGACCCAGTACTTC

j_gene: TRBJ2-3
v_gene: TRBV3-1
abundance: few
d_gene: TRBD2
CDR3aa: CASSPYGTSAGDTQYF
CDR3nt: TGTGCCAGCAGCCCCTACGGGACTAGCGCTGGGGATACGCAGTATTTT

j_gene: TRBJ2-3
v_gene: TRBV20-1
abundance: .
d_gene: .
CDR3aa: CSALDSRTDTQYF
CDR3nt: TGCAGTGCCCTGGACAGCCGCACAGATACGCAGTATTTT

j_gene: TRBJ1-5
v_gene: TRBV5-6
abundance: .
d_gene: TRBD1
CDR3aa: CASSLGAIRDSQPQHF
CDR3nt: TGTGCCAGCAGCTTGGGCGCTATCCGGGACAGTCAGCCCCAGCATTTT

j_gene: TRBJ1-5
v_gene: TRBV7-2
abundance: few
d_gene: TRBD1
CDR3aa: CASSNRQGANQPQHF
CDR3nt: TGTGCCAGCAGCAACCGACAGGGGGCGAATCAGCCCCAGCATTTT

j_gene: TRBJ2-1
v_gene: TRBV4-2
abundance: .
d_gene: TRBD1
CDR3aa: CASSQEGGQGYDEQFF
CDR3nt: TGTGCCAGCAGCCAAGAGGGCGGACAGGGGTACGATGAGCAGTTCTTC

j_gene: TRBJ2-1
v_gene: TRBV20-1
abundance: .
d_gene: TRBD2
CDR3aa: CSAGGLAGTYNEQFF
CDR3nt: TGCAGTGCTGGAGGACTAGCGGGTACCTACAATGAGCAGTTCTTC

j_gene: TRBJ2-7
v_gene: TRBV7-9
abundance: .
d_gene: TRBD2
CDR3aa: CASSRSGRSSYEQYF
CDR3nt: TGTGCCAGCAGCCGGAGCGGGAGGTCGTCCTACGAGCAGTACTTC

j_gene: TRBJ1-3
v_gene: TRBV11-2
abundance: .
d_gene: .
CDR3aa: CASSKDRTTGNTIYF
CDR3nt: TGTGCCAGCAGCAAAGACAGGACGACCGGAAACACCATATATTTT

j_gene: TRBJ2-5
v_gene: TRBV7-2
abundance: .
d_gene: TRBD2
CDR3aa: CASSLEAGVAQYF
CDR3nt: TGTGCCAGCAGCTTAGAAGCGGGAGTGGCTCAGTACTTC

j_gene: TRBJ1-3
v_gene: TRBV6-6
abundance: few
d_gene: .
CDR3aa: CASGPIDTIYF
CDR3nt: TGTGCCTCAGGACCGATTGACACCATATATTTT

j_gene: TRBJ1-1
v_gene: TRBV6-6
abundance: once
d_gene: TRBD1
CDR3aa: CATQQGPRGAFF
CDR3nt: TGTGCCACACAACAGGGGCCCCGGGGAGCTTTCTTT

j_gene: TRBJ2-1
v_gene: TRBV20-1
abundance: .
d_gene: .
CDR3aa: CSARDWGRNNEQFF
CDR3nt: TGCAGTGCTAGAGATTGGGGGAGGAACAATGAGCAGTTCTTC